A selection of T cell receptor beta chains follows, all from one sample in a study of Graves' ophthalmopathy and Graves' hyperthyroidism. TCRdb independently ran MiXCR on the multiplex PCR reads; one entry per CDR3 protein. The data contain 600,000 to 950,000 distinct CDR3 sequences, 40% of them singletons. Sequenced material: peripheral blood. Receptor source: an adult man with Graves' ophthalmopathy. The CDR3 runs from the conserved cysteine through the conserved F or W. The D gene is left open where the match is weak. Some rows mark clone size as missing; the rest say once, few, many or name a class of expanded clone.

v_call	clone_size	d_call	j_call	cdr3_nt	cdr3_aa
TRBV7-9	NA	NA	TRBJ1-6	TGTGCCAGCAGCCAAGAAGGGTCAGCATATAACTCACCCCTCCACTTT	CASSQEGSAYNSPLHF
TRBV5-5	few	TRBD1	TRBJ1-2	TGTGCCAGCAGCTTTATCCAGGGGGATGGCTACACCTTC	CASSFIQGDGYTF
TRBV10-2	NA	NA	TRBJ1-2	TGTGCCAGCAGCCATAGCCCGGGGGGGGCGGATGGCTACACCTTC	CASSHSPGGADGYTF
TRBV7-9	many	NA	TRBJ2-5	TGTGCCAGCAGCTTAGGGTCCAGCCAAGAGACCCAGTACTTC	CASSLGSSQETQYF
TRBV7-2	NA	NA	TRBJ2-5	TGTGCCAGCAGCGGGGGGGGGGGCTATGAGACCCAGTACTTC	CASSGGGGYETQYF
TRBV7-2	NA	TRBD1	TRBJ1-2	TGTGCCAGCAGCTCGACAGGGGCAGACTATGGCTACACCTTC	CASSSTGADYGYTF
TRBV5-1	NA	NA	TRBJ2-5	TGCGCCAGCAGCTTGGTTGGTGGGAAAGAGACCCAGTACTTC	CASSLVGGKETQYF
TRBV2	NA	NA	TRBJ2-7	TGTGCCAGCACCCTGGGGCAGGGGAACTACGAGCAGTACTTC	CASTLGQGNYEQYF
TRBV24-1	NA	TRBD1	TRBJ1-5	TGTGCCAGCAGTTCACCGGGACAGGGGGCGAGCAATCAGCCCCAGCATTTT	CASSSPGQGASNQPQHF
TRBV7-9	few	TRBD1	TRBJ1-1	TGTGCCAGCAGCTCTCGGCCGGGACAGGCTATTGTCACTGAAGCTTTCTTT	CASSSRPGQAIVTEAFF
TRBV25-1	NA	NA	TRBJ1-6	TGTGCCAGCGTGCGGCCCGGGGAAAATTCACCCCTCCACTTT	CASVRPGENSPLHF
TRBV7-9	few	NA	TRBJ2-5	TGTGCCAGCAGCCAAAAAATGGAGACCCAGTACTTC	CASSQKMETQYF
TRBV24-1	once	TRBD1	TRBJ1-5	TGTGCCACCAGTGAGCCGGGACAGCAAGAGACCCAGCATTTT	CATSEPGQQETQHF
TRBV24-1	NA	NA	TRBJ1-5	TGTGCCACCAGTGACCCAGGGACCTCGGGTCAGCCCCAGCATTTT	CATSDPGTSGQPQHF
TRBV6-6	NA	NA	TRBJ2-7	TGTGCCACCAAGAAACTAGTCCTCGGCGAGCAGTACTTC	CATKKLVLGEQYF
TRBV10-3	NA	NA	TRBJ1-6	TGTGCCATCAGCCAGGCGGGGGCAGGGTCCGATTCACCCCTCCACTTT	CAISQAGAGSDSPLHF
TRBV10-3	NA	TRBD1	TRBJ2-3	TGTGCCATCAGTGGCTCCTCCGGGACAGACAGTCGGGGAGATACGCAGTATTTT	CAISGSSGTDSRGDTQYF
TRBV3-1	many	NA	TRBJ1-2	TGTGCCAGCAGCCACCGGTTGGGCTACACCTTC	CASSHRLGYTF
TRBV2	NA	NA	TRBJ1-6	TGTGCCAGCAGACAGGGATTATATAATTCACCCCTCCACTTT	CASRQGLYNSPLHF
TRBV7-9	NA	NA	TRBJ1-2	TGTGCCAGCAGCTTAGTTGGGGCCTATGGCTACACCTTC	CASSLVGAYGYTF
TRBV7-2	NA	NA	TRBJ2-7	TGTGCCAGCAGCCCCTCGCCGACAGGGAGGTCTTATCCCTACGAGCAGTACTTC	CASSPSPTGRSYPYEQYF
TRBV20-1	few	NA	TRBJ2-5	TGCAGTGCTAGAGAACAGAGGGGGGAGACCCAGTACTTC	CSAREQRGETQYF
TRBV7-9	few	NA	TRBJ2-7	TGTGCCAGCAGCTGGGGGCCTACAGGGTACGAGCAGTACTTC	CASSWGPTGYEQYF
TRBV20-1	many	NA	TRBJ2-5	TGCAGTGCTAGAGACTGGTGGGGGGACCAAGAGACCCAGTACTTC	CSARDWWGDQETQYF
TRBV29-1	NA	NA	TRBJ1-4	TGCAGCGTTAGACAGTACCCTGAAAAACTGTTTTTT	CSVRQYPEKLFF
TRBV10-3	many	TRBD1	TRBJ1-4	TGTGCCATCAGAGAAACAGGGGATGAAAAACTGTTTTTT	CAIRETGDEKLFF
TRBV13	few	TRBD1	TRBJ1-1	TGTGCCAGCAGCGGGGGACAGCCACTTGAAGCTTTCTTT	CASSGGQPLEAFF
TRBV2	many	NA	TRBJ1-2	TGTGCCAGCAGTGAGGAGCAGAACTATGGCTACACCTTC	CASSEEQNYGYTF
TRBV11-2	NA	NA	TRBJ1-2	TGTGCCAGCAGCTACCATCGGTCTGAGGAAGATGGCTACACCTTC	CASSYHRSEEDGYTF
TRBV9	NA	TRBD1	TRBJ2-7	TGTGCCAGCAGCCTCAGACAGGGGGAGGACGAGCAGTACTTC	CASSLRQGEDEQYF
TRBV7-9	many	NA	TRBJ1-6	TGTGCCAGCACGACGGGCTCATATAATTCACCCCTCCACTTT	CASTTGSYNSPLHF
TRBV15	many	NA	TRBJ1-3	TGTGCCACCAGCAGAGATGGCGACTCTGGAAACACCATATATTTT	CATSRDGDSGNTIYF
TRBV2	NA	NA	TRBJ2-5	TGTGCCAGCAGTGCACAGGGGGGGGAGACCCAGTACTTC	CASSAQGGETQYF
TRBV2	NA	NA	TRBJ2-7	TGTGCCAGCAGTGCGGGGCAGGGCCCCTTCTACGAGCAGTACTTC	CASSAGQGPFYEQYF
TRBV7-2	few	TRBD2	TRBJ2-7	TGTGCCAGCAGCCCACGGGTCACTAGCGGGAGTTACGAGCAGTACTTC	CASSPRVTSGSYEQYF
TRBV10-3	few	TRBD1	TRBJ1-1	TGTGCCAGCAGTTACGGGACAGGGATGACTGAAGCTTTCTTT	CASSYGTGMTEAFF
TRBV20-1	NA	TRBD1	TRBJ1-6	TGCAGTGCTACCCGGGACAGGGTTCGTGGTTCACCCCTCCACTTT	CSATRDRVRGSPLHF
TRBV7-2	NA	NA	TRBJ1-5	TGTGCCAGCAGCCGAGCGGGGGGGCTTCAGCCCCAGCATTTT	CASSRAGGLQPQHF
TRBV10-2	few	NA	TRBJ2-7	TGTGCCAGCAGTATAAGCCACGAGCAGTACTTC	CASSISHEQYF
TRBV2	many	NA	TRBJ1-2	TGTGCCAGCAGTGAAGCGGGACTCGGCTACACCTTC	CASSEAGLGYTF
TRBV7-9	few	TRBD1	TRBJ2-7	TGTGCCAGCAGCTCCTCCGGGACAGGGGACTCCTACGAGCAGTACTTC	CASSSSGTGDSYEQYF
TRBV11-2	once	NA	TRBJ2-2	TGTGCCAGCCAGGTTCGGGGGATCAGGACCGGGGAGCTGTTTTTT	CASQVRGIRTGELFF
TRBV2	many	NA	TRBJ1-6	TGTGCCAGCAGTGTTCTGGCAGCAACAATTCATAATTCACCCCTCCACTTT	CASSVLAATIHNSPLHF
TRBV29-1	many	TRBD1	TRBJ2-2	TGCAGCGTTGGCGGACAGGGGAGGACCGGGGAGCTGTTTTTT	CSVGGQGRTGELFF
TRBV10-3	NA	NA	TRBJ1-3	TGTGCCATCAGTGTCGTAGGAAACACCATATATTTT	CAISVVGNTIYF
TRBV10-3	many	NA	TRBJ1-1	TGTGCCATCCGGAGGGCGGGAATGAACACTGAAGCTTTCTTT	CAIRRAGMNTEAFF